This is a list of T cell receptor beta chains from one sample in a study of identical twins. TCRdb reanalysed the 5' RACE reads using MiXCR and keeps one entry per CDR3 protein. The sample lists some 900,000 distinct CDR3 sequences, roughly 12% seen once, with around 1.5% in the top ten. These same data were also listed under a study on yellow fever vaccine responses in identical twins.

Sequencing was done on a sample of PBMCs. The source of these receptors is a woman aged 18-35 years in good health. Each CDR3 is given with its conserved first and last residue. A D gene is named only where the DNA matches it firmly. Clone size, where shown, is once, few, many, or a class for clones that have expanded.

J | V | size | D | DNA | CDR3
TRBJ2-3 | TRBV3-1 | few | - | TGTGCCAGCAGTCCCCCGGGACCAAGCACAGATACGCAGTATTTT | CASSPPGPSTDTQYF
TRBJ2-7 | TRBV20-1 | few | TRBD1 | TGCAGTGCTAGCCCAGGGGGTAACTCCTACGAGCAGTACTTC | CSASPGGNSYEQYF
TRBJ2-7 | TRBV27 | - | TRBD2 | TGTGCCAGCAGTCTCCGCGGTAGCGGGTCTGGCGAGCAGTACTTC | CASSLRGSGSGEQYF
TRBJ1-4 | TRBV7-6 | once | - | TGTGCCAGCAGGCCGGGACCCCTTAATGAAAAACTGTTTTTT | CASRPGPLNEKLFF
TRBJ1-4 | TRBV6-5 | many | TRBD1 | TGTGCCAGCAGTTTTCCGGGACAGGGGTCGAGTGAAAAACTGTTTTTT | CASSFPGQGSSEKLFF
TRBJ2-5 | TRBV12-3/TRBV12-4 | - | - | TGTGCCAGCAGTTTTGTCCGACCTCTTAGGAGAACTCTTGAGGAGACCCAGTACTTC | CASSFVRPLRRTLEETQYF
TRBJ2-7 | TRBV21-1 | - | - | TGTGCCAGCAGCTTACCTATAAAAGGTGGCGAGCAGTACTTC | CASSLPIKGGEQYF
TRBJ2-1 | TRBV7-9 | few | - | TGTGCCAGCGTTTCTTCCCGGAGCTCCTACAATGAGCAGTTCTTC | CASVSSRSSYNEQFF
TRBJ1-6 | TRBV2 | few | - | TGTGCCAGCAGTGTTAATTCAGGAAAATTGTCACCCCTCCACTTT | CASSVNSGKLSPLHF
TRBJ2-1 | TRBV15 | - | TRBD2 | TGTGCCACCAGCAGAGATGCCCCTGTAGCGGGAGGGCATTTAGGGTTTTACAATGAGCAGTTCTTC | CATSRDAPVAGGHLGFYNEQFF
TRBJ2-1 | TRBV15 | - | - | TGTGCCACCCAAGGGGGGATCGGCAATGAGCAGTTCTTC | CATQGGIGNEQFF
TRBJ2-2 | TRBV27 | few | - | TGTGCCAGCAGTTCAAACCCCCTAGTCTCCGGGGAGCTGTTTTTT | CASSSNPLVSGELFF
TRBJ2-1 | TRBV5-1 | few | TRBD2 | TGCGCCAGCAGCTCTGGACTAGCGGCAGCTGGTGAGCAGTTCTTC | CASSSGLAAAGEQFF
TRBJ2-7 | TRBV10-3 | - | - | TGTGCCATCCGGACAGAGAGCTCCTACGAGCAGTACTTC | CAIRTESSYEQYF
TRBJ2-1 | TRBV12-3/TRBV12-4 | - | - | TGTGCCAGCAGTCCTGGGACCCGTGGGTTCTTC | CASSPGTRGFF
TRBJ1-2 | TRBV5-1 | many | TRBD1 | TGCGCCAGCAGCCCCGGACAGGAGGCGCTTAACTATGGCTACACCTTC | CASSPGQEALNYGYTF
TRBJ1-2 | TRBV3-1 | few | - | TGTGCCAGCAGCCAAGGGCATCAGGGACATGGCTACACCTTC | CASSQGHQGHGYTF
TRBJ2-3 | TRBV6-1 | - | - | TGTGCCAGCTACGGGTCGGGGGCTAGCACAGATACGCAGTATTTT | CASYGSGASTDTQYF
TRBJ2-5 | TRBV4-1 | few | - | TGCGCCAGCAGCCACGCTCGAGGGGATGGAGAGACCCAGTACTTC | CASSHARGDGETQYF
TRBJ1-2 | TRBV12-3/TRBV12-4 | many | - | TGTGCCAGCAGTCCACCCGGGGAGGCAAACTATGGCTACACCTTC | CASSPPGEANYGYTF
TRBJ1-5 | TRBV20-1 | many | TRBD1 | TGCAGTGCTAGAGGGGACAGCTCTAGCAATCAGCCCCAGCATTTT | CSARGDSSSNQPQHF
TRBJ2-3 | TRBV2 | - | - | TGTGCCAGCATTCTACCGACCCGGGACCGAGATACGCAGTATTTT | CASILPTRDRDTQYF
TRBJ2-7 | TRBV4-1 | few | - | TGCGCCAGCAGCCAAGTCCGGACAGCATACGAGCAGTACTTC | CASSQVRTAYEQYF
TRBJ1-1 | TRBV3-1 | few | - | TGTGCCAGCAGCCAAGGCTGGCAGGGGAACACTGAAGCTTTCTTT | CASSQGWQGNTEAFF
TRBJ2-5 | TRBV9 | many | TRBD2 | TGTGCCAGCAGCGCCGGGAGGAGGGAGACCCAGTACTTC | CASSAGRRETQYF
TRBJ2-5 | TRBV6-1 | - | - | TGTGCCAGCGGGCTATTGGGCGGGGGCGAAGAGACCCAGTACTTC | CASGLLGGGEETQYF
TRBJ2-1 | TRBV28 | few | - | TGTGCCATCCAGGTGCTAGCTCAGAATGAGCAGTTCTTC | CAIQVLAQNEQFF
TRBJ2-3 | TRBV9 | few | TRBD2 | TGTGCCAGCAGCGTGTGGACTAGCGGTACAGATACGCAGTATTTT | CASSVWTSGTDTQYF
TRBJ2-1 | TRBV23-1 | few | TRBD1 | TGCGCCAGCAGTCAATCTGGGGACAGGGTCCATGAGCAGTTCTTC | CASSQSGDRVHEQFF
TRBJ2-3 | TRBV29-1 | - | TRBD2 | TGCAGCGCCTGGAGAGCGGGAGCGGGGGATACGCAGTATTTT | CSAWRAGAGDTQYF
TRBJ1-2 | TRBV5-5 | few | - | TGTGCCAGCAGCTATCCGGGACCGCTGGCCTATGGCTACACCTTC | CASSYPGPLAYGYTF
TRBJ2-1 | TRBV28 | - | - | TGTGCCAGCAGTTTACTAGCCTTAAACTACAATGAGCAGTTCTTC | CASSLLALNYNEQFF
TRBJ2-5 | TRBV2 | few | - | TGTGCCAGCAGTGAAGCGTTCTACAAAGAGACCCAGTACTTC | CASSEAFYKETQYF
TRBJ2-2 | TRBV6-1 | - | TRBD2 | TGTGCCAGCAGATCGACTAGCGGGGGGGCCGGAGGCGGGGAGCTGTTTTTT | CASRSTSGGAGGGELFF
TRBJ2-5 | TRBV10-3 | few | - | TGTGCCATCAGTCCACAGGGTTACCAAGAGACCCAGTACTTC | CAISPQGYQETQYF
TRBJ1-5 | TRBV18 | few | - | TGTGCCAGCTCACCAGCAGGACCGGACGATCCCATATATAGCAATCAGCCCCAGCATTTT | CASSPAGPDDPIYSNQPQHF
TRBJ2-5 | TRBV6-5 | - | TRBD2 | TGTGCCAGCAGTTACCTAGCGGGAGGTGAGGAGACCCAGTACTTC | CASSYLAGGEETQYF
TRBJ2-7 | TRBV7-9 | few | TRBD2 | TGTGCCAGCAGCTTAGCGCTTGCGGGAGAACCCCTACGACAGCAGTACTTC | CASSLALAGEPLRQQYF
TRBJ2-1 | TRBV11-2 | - | - | TGTGCCAGCAGCTTTCTCGGACTAGGGGGGCTCTCTGAGCAGTTCTTC | CASSFLGLGGLSEQFF
TRBJ2-1 | TRBV12-3/TRBV12-4 | many | - | TGTGCCAGCAGACTGAGCGGTGATGAGCAGTTCTTC | CASRLSGDEQFF
TRBJ2-5 | TRBV6-5 | - | - | TGTGCCAGCAGTTACTCGGGCGAAGTGGAGACCCAGTACTTC | CASSYSGEVETQYF
TRBJ2-5 | TRBV15 | - | TRBD1 | TGTGCCACCAGCAGAGAGACAGGGTTCTTGGAGACCCAGTACTTC | CATSRETGFLETQYF
TRBJ1-1 | TRBV28 | - | TRBD1 | TGTGCCAGCAGTTTGGAGGACAGGGTAATGAATGAAGCTTTCTTT | CASSLEDRVMNEAFF
TRBJ2-1 | TRBV5-5 | many | - | TGTGCCAGCATCATAGACCACTCCTACAATGAGCAGTTCTTC | CASIIDHSYNEQFF
TRBJ2-3 | TRBV24-1 | few | - | TGTGCCACCAGTGATTTTCGGGCTAGCGCGGATACGCAGTATTTT | CATSDFRASADTQYF
TRBJ1-1 | TRBV5-1 | many | TRBD1 | TGCGCCAGCAGCGCGCCCCCGGGACAGGGGGCGCCGAATACTGAAGCTTTCTTT | CASSAPPGQGAPNTEAFF
TRBJ2-5 | TRBV20-1 | - | - | TGCAGTGCTAGAGAGCCTCCCGGATTTTATGGCGGGCAGGGGCAAGAGACCCAGTACTTC | CSAREPPGFYGGQGQETQYF
TRBJ2-5 | TRBV7-3 | - | TRBD2 | TGTGCCAGCAGCTTATCCGGGACTACCCACCAAGAGACCCAGTACTTC | CASSLSGTTHQETQYF
TRBJ1-1 | TRBV5-1 | many | - | TGCGCCAGCAGCAGTCGGGGAACTATGAACACTGAAGCTTTCTTT | CASSSRGTMNTEAFF
TRBJ2-1 | TRBV12-3/TRBV12-4 | few | TRBD1 | TGTGCCATCATGAGACAGGGGATCAACAATGAGCAGTTCTTC | CAIMRQGINNEQFF
TRBJ1-1 | TRBV20-1 | many | TRBD1 | TGCAGTGCTAGAGCTGTGACAGGGGATTCGACTGAAGCTTTCTTT | CSARAVTGDSTEAFF
TRBJ2-7 | TRBV28 | - | TRBD1 | TGTGCCAGCAGTTTAAGGGGGACAGGGAGAGAGCAGTACTTC | CASSLRGTGREQYF
TRBJ2-7 | TRBV19 | - | TRBD1 | TGTGCCAGTAGTATAGAGGGACAGATCGGCTACGAGCAGTACTTC | CASSIEGQIGYEQYF
TRBJ2-3 | TRBV2 | few | - | TGTGCCAGCAGTGAAGAGGCTCAGTTCCCAGATACGCAGTATTTT | CASSEEAQFPDTQYF
TRBJ2-7 | TRBV12-3/TRBV12-4 | many | - | TGTGCCAGCAGCCCTTCGGGACTCACCTACGAGCAGTACTTC | CASSPSGLTYEQYF
TRBJ2-2 | TRBV10-3 | - | - | TGTGCCATCAGTGAGTCTTCTGGGCTAGCCAGTACCGGGGAGCTGTTTTTT | CAISESSGLASTGELFF
TRBJ2-3 | TRBV10-3 | - | - | TGTGCCATCAGCGGAGAGCTAGGAGATACGCAGTATTTT | CAISGELGDTQYF
TRBJ2-5 | TRBV7-8 | - | - | TGTGCCAGCAGCTTATGGGGACAAAACAGAGAGACCCAGTACTTC | CASSLWGQNRETQYF
TRBJ2-1 | TRBV9 | - | TRBD2 | TGTGCCAGCAGCTTCTGGACTAGCGGGTACAATGAGCAGTTCTTC | CASSFWTSGYNEQFF